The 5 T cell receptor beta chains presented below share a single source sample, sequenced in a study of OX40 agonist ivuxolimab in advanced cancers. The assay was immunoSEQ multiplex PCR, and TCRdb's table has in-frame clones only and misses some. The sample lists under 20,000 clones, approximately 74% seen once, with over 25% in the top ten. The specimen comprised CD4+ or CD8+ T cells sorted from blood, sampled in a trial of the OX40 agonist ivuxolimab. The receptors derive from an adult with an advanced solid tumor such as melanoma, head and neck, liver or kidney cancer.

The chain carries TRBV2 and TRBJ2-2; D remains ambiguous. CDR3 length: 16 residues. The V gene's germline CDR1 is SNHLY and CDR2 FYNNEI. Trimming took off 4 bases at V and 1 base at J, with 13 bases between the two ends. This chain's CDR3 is CASSGLLGMNTGELFF. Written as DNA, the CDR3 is TGTGCCAGCAGTGGGCTATTGGGAATGAACACCGGGGAGCTGTTTTTT.

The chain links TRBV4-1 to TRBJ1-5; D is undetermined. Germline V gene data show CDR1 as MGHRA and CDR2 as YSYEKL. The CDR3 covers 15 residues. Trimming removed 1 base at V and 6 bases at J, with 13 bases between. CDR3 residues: CASSQAVAGSQPQHF. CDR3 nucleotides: TGCGCCAGCAGCCAAGCCGTGGCAGGTAGTCAGCCCCAGCATTTT.

The CDR3 loop reads CASSPDSSHTGELFF. The CDR3 DNA sequence: TGTGCCAGCAGTCCTGACAGTTCACACACCGGGGAGCTGTTTTTT. The chain is built from TRBV27 and TRBJ2-2; tentative D call: TRBD1 (5 bases). The CDR3 loop spans 15 amino acids. CDR1 MNHEY and CDR2 SMNVEV come from the germline V gene (reference sequence). The V gene lost 5 bases and the J gene lost 3 bases, with 13 bases spanning the gap.

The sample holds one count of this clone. Here the CDR3 DNA reads TGTGCCAGCAGTTTCGACAGCCGCACAGATACGCAGTATTTT. It codes for CASSFDSRTDTQYF. This sequence joins TRBV28 and TRBJ2-3; a weak D match, TRBD1 (5 bases). CDR3 length equals 14 residues. Germline V gene sequence: CDR1 MDHEN, CDR2 SYDVKM. V gave up 3 bases and J gave up 1 base, with 8 bases separating them.

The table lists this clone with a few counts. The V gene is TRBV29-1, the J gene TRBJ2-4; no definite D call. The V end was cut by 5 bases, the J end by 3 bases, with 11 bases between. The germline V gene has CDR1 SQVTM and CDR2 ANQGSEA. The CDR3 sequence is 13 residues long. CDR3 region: CSVKHSYKNIQYF. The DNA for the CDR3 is TGCAGCGTTAAACACAGTTACAAAAACATTCAGTACTTC.